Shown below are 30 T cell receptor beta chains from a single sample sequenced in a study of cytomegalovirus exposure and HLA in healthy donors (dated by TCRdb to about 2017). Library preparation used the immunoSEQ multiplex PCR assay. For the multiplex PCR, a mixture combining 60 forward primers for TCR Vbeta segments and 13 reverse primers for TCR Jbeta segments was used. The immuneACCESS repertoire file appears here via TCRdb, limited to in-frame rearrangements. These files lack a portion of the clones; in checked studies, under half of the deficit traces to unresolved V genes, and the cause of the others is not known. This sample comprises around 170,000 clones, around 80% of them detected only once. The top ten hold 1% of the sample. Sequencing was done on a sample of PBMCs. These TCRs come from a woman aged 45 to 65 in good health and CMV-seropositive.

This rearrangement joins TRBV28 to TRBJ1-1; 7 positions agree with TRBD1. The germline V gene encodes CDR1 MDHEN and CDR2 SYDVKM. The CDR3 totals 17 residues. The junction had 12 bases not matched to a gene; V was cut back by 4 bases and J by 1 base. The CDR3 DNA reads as TGTGCCAGCAGTTCTTCCCCAAACAGGGGTCGGAACACTGAAGCTTTCTTT. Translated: CASSSSPNRGRNTEAFF.

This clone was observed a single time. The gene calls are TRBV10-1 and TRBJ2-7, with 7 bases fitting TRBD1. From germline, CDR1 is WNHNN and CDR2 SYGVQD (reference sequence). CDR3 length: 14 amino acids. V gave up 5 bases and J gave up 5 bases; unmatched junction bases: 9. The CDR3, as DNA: TGCGCCAGCAGTCCCGTCAGGGGGTTGAACGAGCAGTACTTC. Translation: CASSPVRGLNEQYF.

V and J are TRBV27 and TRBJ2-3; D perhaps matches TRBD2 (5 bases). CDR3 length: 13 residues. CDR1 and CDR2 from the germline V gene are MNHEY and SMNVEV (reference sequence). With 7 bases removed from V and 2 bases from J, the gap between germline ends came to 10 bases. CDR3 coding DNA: TGTGCCAGCATGAGGGCCGACACAGATACGCAGTATTTT. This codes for CASMRADTDTQYF.

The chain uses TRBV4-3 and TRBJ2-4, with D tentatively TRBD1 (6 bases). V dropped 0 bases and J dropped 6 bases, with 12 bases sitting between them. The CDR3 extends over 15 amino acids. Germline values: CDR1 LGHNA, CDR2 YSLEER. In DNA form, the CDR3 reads TGCGCCAGCAGCCAAGAAAGACAGGCCGGAAACATTCAGTACTTC. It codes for CASSQERQAGNIQYF.

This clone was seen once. The CDR3 reads CASSLLAGANYEQYF. The CDR3 coding sequence is TGTGCCAGCAGTTTATTAGCGGGAGCGAACTACGAGCAGTACTTC. The chain joins TRBV28 to TRBJ2-7; TRBD2 matches 9 bases. This CDR3 region has 15 residues. Unmatched junction bases numbered 4, after V lost 1 base and J lost 3 bases. Germline V lookup: CDR1 MDHEN, CDR2 SYDVKM.

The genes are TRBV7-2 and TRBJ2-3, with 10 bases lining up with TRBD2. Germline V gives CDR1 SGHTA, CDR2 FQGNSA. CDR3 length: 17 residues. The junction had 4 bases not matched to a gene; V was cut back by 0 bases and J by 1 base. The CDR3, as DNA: TGTGCCAGCAGCTTAGCATCCGGGACTAGCGGCACAGATACGCAGTATTTT. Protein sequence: CASSLASGTSGTDTQYF.

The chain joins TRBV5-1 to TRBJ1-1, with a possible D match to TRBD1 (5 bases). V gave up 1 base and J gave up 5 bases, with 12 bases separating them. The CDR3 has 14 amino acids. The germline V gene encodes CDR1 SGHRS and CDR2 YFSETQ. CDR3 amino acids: CASSLLGLDTEAFF. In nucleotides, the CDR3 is TGCGCCAGCAGCTTGTTGGGGCTGGATACTGAAGCTTTCTTT.

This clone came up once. The CDR3 is CASSINRGLTEAFF. The CDR3 DNA follows: TGTGCCAGTAGTATAAACAGGGGCCTCACTGAAGCTTTCTTT. The chain carries TRBV19 and TRBJ1-1; 7 bases are shared with TRBD1. The CDR3 is 14 residues long. CDR1 is LNHDA, CDR2 SQIVND, per germline (reference sequence). Germline trimming cut 2 bases from V and 4 bases from J; bases unmatched to any gene: 4.

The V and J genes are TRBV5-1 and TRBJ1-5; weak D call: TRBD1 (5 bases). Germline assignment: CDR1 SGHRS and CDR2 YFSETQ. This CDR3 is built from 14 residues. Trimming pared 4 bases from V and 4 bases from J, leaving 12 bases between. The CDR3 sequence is CASSPGGGNQPQHF. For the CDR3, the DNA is TGCGCCAGCAGCCCCGGGGGGGGGAATCAGCCCCAGCATTTT. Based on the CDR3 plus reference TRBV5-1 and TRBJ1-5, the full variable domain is KAGVTQTPRYLIKTRGQQVTLSCSPISGHRSVSWYQQTPGQGLQFLFEYFSETQRNKGNFPGRFSGRQFSNSRSEMNVSTLELGDSALYLCASSPGGGNQPQHFGDGTRLSIL.

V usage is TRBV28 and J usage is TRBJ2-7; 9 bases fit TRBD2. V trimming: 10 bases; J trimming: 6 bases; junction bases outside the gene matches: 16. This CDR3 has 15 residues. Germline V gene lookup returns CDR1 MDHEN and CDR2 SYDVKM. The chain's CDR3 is CATSRAGGPISEQYF. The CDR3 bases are TGTGCCACGTCGAGGGCGGGAGGGCCGATCTCCGAGCAGTACTTC.

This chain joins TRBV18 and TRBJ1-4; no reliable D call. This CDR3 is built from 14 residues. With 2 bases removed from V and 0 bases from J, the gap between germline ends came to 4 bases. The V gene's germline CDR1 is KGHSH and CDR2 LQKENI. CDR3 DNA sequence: TGTGCCAGCTCACCAGGGCCAACTAATGAAAAACTGTTTTTT. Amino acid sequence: CASSPGPTNEKLFF.

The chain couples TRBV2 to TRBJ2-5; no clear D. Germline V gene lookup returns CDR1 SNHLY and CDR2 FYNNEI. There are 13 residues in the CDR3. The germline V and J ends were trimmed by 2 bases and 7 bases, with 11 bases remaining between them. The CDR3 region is CASSEMGARTQYF. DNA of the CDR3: TGTGCCAGCAGTGAAATGGGTGCTAGGACCCAGTACTTC.

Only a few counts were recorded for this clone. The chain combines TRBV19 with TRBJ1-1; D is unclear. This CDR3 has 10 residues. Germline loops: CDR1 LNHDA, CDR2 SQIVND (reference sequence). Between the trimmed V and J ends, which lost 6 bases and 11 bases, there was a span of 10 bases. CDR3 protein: CASSGIVAFF. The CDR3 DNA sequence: TGTGCCAGTAGCGGGATAGTGGCTTTCTTT. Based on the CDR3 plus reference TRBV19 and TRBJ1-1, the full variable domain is DGGITQSPKYLFRKEGQNVTLSCEQNLNHDAMYWYRQDPGQGLRLIYYSQIVNDFQKGDIAEGYSVSREKKESFPLTVTSAQKNPTAFYLCASSGIVAFFGQGTRLTVV.

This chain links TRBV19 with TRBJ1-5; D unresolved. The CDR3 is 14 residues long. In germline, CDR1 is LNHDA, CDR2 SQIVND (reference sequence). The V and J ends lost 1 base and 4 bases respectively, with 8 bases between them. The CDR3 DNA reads TGTGCCAGTAGTATAGGGTCAGGAAATCAGCCCCAGCATTTT. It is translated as CASSIGSGNQPQHF.

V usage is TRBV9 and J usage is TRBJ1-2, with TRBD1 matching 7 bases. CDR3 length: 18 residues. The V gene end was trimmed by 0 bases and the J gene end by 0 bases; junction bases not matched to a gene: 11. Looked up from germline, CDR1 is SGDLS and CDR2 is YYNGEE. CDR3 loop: CASSVAGGRDSSNYGYTF. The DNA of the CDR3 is TGTGCCAGCAGCGTAGCAGGAGGGCGGGACAGCTCTAACTATGGCTACACCTTC.

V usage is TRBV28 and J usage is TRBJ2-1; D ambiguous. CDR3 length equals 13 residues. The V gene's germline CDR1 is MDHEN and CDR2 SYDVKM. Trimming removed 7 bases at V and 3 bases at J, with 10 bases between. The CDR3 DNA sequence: TGTGCCAGCACCCGGAGAAGCTACAATGAGCAGTTCTTC. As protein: CASTRRSYNEQFF. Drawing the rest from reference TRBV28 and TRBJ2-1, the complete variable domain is DVKVTQSSRYLVKRTGEKVFLECVQDMDHENMFWYRQDPGLGLRLIYFSYDVKMKEKGDIPEGYSVSREKKERFSLILESASTNQTSMYLCASTRRSYNEQFFGPGTRLTVL.

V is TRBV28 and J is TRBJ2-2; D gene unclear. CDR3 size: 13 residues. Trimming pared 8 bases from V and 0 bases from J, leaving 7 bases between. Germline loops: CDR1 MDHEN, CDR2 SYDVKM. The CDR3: CASQIPNTGELFF. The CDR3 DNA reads TGTGCCAGCCAGATACCGAACACCGGGGAGCTGTTTTTT.

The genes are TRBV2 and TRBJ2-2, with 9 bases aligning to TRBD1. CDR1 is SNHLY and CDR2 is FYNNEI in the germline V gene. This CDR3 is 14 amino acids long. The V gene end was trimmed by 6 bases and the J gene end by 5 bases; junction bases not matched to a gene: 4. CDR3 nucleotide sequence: TGTGCCAGCAGGACAGGGGGGCGGACCGGGGAGCTGTTTTTT. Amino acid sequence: CASRTGGRTGELFF.

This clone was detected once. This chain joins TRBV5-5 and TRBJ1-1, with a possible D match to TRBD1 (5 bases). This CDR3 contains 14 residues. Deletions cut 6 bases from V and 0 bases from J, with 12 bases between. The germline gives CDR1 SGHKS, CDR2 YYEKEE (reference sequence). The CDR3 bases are TGTGCCAGCACCAGGACAAGTATGAACACTGAAGCTTTCTTT. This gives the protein CASTRTSMNTEAFF.

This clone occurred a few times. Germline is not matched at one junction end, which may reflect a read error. The CDR3 here is CSSGNSMNRNSGNTIYF. The DNA of the CDR3 is TGTTCCAGCGGCAATTCTATGAACAGGAACTCTGGAAACACCATATATTTT. The chain has TRBV7-9 and TRBJ1-3; D is perhaps TRBD1 (5 bases). CDR3 length: 17 amino acids. The germline V gene has CDR1 SEHNR and CDR2 FQNEAQ (reference sequence). The full variable domain, in which reference TRBV7-9 and TRBJ1-3 provide the parts outside the CDR3, is DTGVSQNPRHKITKRGQNVTFRCDPISEHNRLYWYRQTLGQGPEFLTYFQNEAQLEKSRLLSDRFSAERPKGSFSTLEIQRTEQGDSAMYLCSSGNSMNRNSGNTIYFGEGSWLTVV.

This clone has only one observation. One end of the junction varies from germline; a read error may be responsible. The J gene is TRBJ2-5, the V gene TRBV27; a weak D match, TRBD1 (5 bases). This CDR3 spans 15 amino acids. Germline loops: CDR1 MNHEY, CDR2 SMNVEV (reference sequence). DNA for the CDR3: TGTGCTAGCAGTTTACGAGCCAGGGTCGGAGAGACCCAGTACTTC. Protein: CASSLRARVGETQYF.

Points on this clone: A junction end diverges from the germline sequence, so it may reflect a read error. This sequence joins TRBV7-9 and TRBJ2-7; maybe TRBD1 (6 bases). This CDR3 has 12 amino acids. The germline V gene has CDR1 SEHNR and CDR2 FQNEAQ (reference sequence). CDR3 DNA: TGTGCCAGCACCAGGGGCCCCTACGAGCAGCACTTC. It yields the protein CASTRGPYEQHF.

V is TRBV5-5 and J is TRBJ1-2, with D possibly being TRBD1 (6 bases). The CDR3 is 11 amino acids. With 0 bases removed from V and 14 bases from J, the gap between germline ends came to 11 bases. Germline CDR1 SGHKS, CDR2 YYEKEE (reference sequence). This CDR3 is CASSLEQGRTF. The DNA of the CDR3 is TGTGCCAGCAGCTTGGAACAGGGACGGACCTTC.

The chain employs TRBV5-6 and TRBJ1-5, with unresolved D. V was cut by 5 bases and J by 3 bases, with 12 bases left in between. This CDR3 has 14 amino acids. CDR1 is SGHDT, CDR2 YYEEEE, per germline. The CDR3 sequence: CASSSGALNQPQHF. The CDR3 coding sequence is TGTGCCAGCAGTTCAGGCGCGCTCAATCAGCCCCAGCATTTT. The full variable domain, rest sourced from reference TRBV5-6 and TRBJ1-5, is DAGVTQSPTHLIKTRGQQVTLRCSPKSGHDTVSWYQQALGQGPQFIFQYYEEEERQRGNFPDRFSGHQFPNYSSELNVNALLLGDSALYLCASSSGALNQPQHFGDGTRLSIL.

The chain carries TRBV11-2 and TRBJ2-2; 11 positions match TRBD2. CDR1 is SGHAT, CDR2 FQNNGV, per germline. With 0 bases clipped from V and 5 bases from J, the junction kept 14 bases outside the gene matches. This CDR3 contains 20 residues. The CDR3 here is CASSLDPLPTSGSATGELFF. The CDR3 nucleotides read TGTGCCAGCAGCTTAGATCCCCTGCCTACTAGCGGGAGCGCGACCGGGGAGCTGTTTTTT.

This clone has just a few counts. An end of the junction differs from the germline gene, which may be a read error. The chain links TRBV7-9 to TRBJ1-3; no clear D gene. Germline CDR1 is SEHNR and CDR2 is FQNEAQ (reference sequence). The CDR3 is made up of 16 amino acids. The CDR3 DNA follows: TGTTCCAGCAGCTCCCAGACGTGGGCCCCGGGAAACACCATATATTTT. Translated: CSSSSQTWAPGNTIYF. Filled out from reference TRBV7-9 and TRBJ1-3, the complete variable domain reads DTGVSQNPRHKITKRGQNVTFRCDPISEHNRLYWYRQTLGQGPEFLTYFQNEAQLEKSRLLSDRFSAERPKGSFSTLEIQRTEQGDSAMYLCSSSSQTWAPGNTIYFGEGSWLTVV.

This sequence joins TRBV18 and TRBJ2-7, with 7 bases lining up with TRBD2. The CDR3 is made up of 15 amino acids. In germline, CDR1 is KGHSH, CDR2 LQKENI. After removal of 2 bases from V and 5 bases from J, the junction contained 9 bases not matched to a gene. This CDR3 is CASSPIFTRGNEQYF. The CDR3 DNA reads TGTGCCAGCTCACCAATTTTTACGCGGGGGAACGAGCAGTACTTC.

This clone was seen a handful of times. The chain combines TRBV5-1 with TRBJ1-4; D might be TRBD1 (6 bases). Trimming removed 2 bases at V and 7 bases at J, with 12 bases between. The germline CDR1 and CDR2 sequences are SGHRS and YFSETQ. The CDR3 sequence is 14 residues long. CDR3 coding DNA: TGCGCCAGCAGCTTCAACAGGGAGGGTGAAAAACTGTTTTTT. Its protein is CASSFNREGEKLFF.

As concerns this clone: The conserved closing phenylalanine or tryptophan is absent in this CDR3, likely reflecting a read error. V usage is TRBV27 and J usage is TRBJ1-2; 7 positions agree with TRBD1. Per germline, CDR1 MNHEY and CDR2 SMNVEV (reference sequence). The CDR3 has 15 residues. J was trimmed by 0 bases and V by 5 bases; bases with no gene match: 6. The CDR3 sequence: CASSQRTGSNYGYTL. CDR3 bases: TGTGCCAGCAGTCAACGGACAGGCTCTAACTATGGCTACACCCTC.

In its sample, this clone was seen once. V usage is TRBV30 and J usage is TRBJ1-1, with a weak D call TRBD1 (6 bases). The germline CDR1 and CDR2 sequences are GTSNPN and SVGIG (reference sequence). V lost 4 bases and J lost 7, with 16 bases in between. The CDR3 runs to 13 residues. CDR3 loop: CAWILRQGIEAFF. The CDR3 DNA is TGTGCCTGGATTCTTAGGCAGGGGATTGAAGCTTTCTTT.